This T cell receptor (beta chain) was identified in a study of beta chain features in type 1 diabetes. What was sequenced were expressed TCRB transcripts, since all of the isolated RNA had been reverse transcribed. TCRdb's copy holds only in-frame clones and misses some; the assay was immunoSEQ multiplex PCR. The data show 900,000 or so clones, with roughly 15% seen just once and 0.02% to 0.025% held by the top ten. Sorting of CD4+ naive, central memory, regulatory and stem cell-like memory cells was performed via CD45RO/CCR7/CD25/CD127/CD95/CD27. Study-level points and caveats: The study found fewer insertions and more deletions at VDJ junctions in type 1 diabetes patients. Patients with Type 1 diabetes showed moderately but significantly shorter TCRB CDR3s in all four CD4+ subsets. Any HLA type influence on TCRB rearrangement was left unresolved here.

This clone was counted between two and nine times. The target antigen is unknown. The CDR3 runs 14 residues. V was pared by 4 bases and J by 13 bases, with 22 bases between. CDR1 and CDR2 (germline): SGHNT, YYREEE (reference sequence). This chain connects TRBV5-4 to TRBJ2-3; D gene uncertain. This sequence originates from a woman aged 18-29 years in good health. The sequencing input was naive CD4+ T cells from blood. In nucleotides, the CDR3 is TGTGCCAGCAGCCAAGATCCGCCCGGCGGTCCGGAGTATTTT. This codes for CASSQDPPGGPEYF. The full variable domain, in which reference TRBV5-4 and TRBJ2-3 provide the parts outside the CDR3, is ETGVTQSPTHLIKTRGQQVTLRCSSQSGHNTVSWYQQALGQGPQFIFQYYREEENGRGNFPPRFSGLQFPNYSSELNVNALELDDSALYLCASSQDPPGGPEYFGPGTRLTVL.